This T cell receptor beta chain originates from a study of blood T cell repertoires in COVID-19 (dated by TCRdb to about 2020). Broadly, across the study: Samples covering the acute and convalescent phases of COVID-19 were provided by collaborators in the United States, Italy and Spain. Deeply sampled blood TCRbeta repertoires from subjects exposed to, actively infected with, or recovered from COVID-19 were included in the dataset. HLA class I and class II types, where available, came from metadata supplied by the sample provider rather than from assay-based typing. The sample metadata nearly always contained a de-identified subject ID, COVID-19 status, age in years and sex. Samples were obtained from the ongoing ImmuneRACE study (first 160 participants) and from roughly 1,300 subjects provided by 6 global collaborators. The material from the prospective study consisted of cDNA or gDNA derived from T cells, B-cell-depleted T cells, or PBMCs. The repertoires were released in a freely available public database meant as a resource for research on the immune response to SARS-CoV-2.

Trimming removed 8 bases from V and 7 bases from J, leaving 16 bases between the germline ends. Taken from the germline V gene, the CDR1 and CDR2 loops are MNHEY and SVGAGI. The CDR3 runs 13 amino acids, cysteine and phenylalanine included. This entry keeps only the CDR3 DNA: 39 bases, framed from base 1. Points on this clone: Its antigen has not been determined. Base qualities are not at hand, and no much larger clone is one base apart.

Beyond this particular receptor, the publication reports: The amount of clinical and demographic metadata varied by source and participant and was provided uncurated.

Collaborating institutions collected whole blood in K2EDTA tubes following their own protocols. Collaborator samples were shipped for TCRbeta analysis as frozen whole blood, isolated PBMCs, or DNA extracted from either sample type. TCRbeta CDR3 regions were amplified from genomic DNA using the immunoSEQ Assay, a bias-controlled multiplex PCR. From the authors' description of their analysis: The number of nucleated cells in each sample was estimated by amplification of reference gene primers within the assay. To quantify the absolute abundance of each unique TCRbeta CDR3 rearrangement, sequence reads were collapsed and filtered. For each sample, productive Simpson clonality was calculated as the square root of Simpson's diversity index across productive rearrangements. The source is immuneACCESS, and TCRdb retained only in-frame sequences with V and J called. Part of the clones is not carried over; for the studies checked, unresolved V genes explain less than half of this, and the remainder is unexplained. The V and J calls and clone size are taken from that table; D and trimming were inferred from the DNA. Recorded for this sample are about 72,000 clones; about 89% of them occurred a single time. About 12% of the sample rests with the top ten.

Material for sequencing was peripheral blood. This TCR was sampled from a woman in her fifties or sixties with acute or convalescent COVID-19. Recombination linked TRBV6-5 to TRBJ2-3; confidence is insufficient to name the D gene. The nucleotides read TGTGCCAGCCGAGGCGCGAGTTGGAATACGCAGTATTTT. Translated, this gives CASRGASWNTQYF.